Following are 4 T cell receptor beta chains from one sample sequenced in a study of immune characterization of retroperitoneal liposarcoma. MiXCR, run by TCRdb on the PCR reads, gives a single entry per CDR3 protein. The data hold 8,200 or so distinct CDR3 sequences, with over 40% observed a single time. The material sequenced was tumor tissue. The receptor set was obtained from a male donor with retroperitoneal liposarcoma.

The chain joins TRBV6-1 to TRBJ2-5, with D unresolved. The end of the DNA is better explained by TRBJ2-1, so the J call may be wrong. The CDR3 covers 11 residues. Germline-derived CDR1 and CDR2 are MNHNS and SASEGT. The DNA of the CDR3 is TGTGCCAGCAGTTATGCGGATGAGCAGTTCTTC. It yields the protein CASSYADEQFF.

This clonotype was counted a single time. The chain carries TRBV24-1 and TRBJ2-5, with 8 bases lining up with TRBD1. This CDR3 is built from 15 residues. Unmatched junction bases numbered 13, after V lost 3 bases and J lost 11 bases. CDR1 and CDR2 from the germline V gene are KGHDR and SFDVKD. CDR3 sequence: CATSDPGTGYNEQYF. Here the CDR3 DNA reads TGTGCCACCAGTGATCCCGGGACAGGATACAATGAGCAGTACTTC.

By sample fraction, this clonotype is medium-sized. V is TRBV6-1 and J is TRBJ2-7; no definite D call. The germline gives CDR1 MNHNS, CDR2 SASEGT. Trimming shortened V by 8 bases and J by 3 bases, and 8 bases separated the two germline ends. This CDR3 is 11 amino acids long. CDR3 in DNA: TGTGCCAGCTCAGTAGTCTACGAGCAGTACTTC. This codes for CASSVVYEQYF.

The DNA for the CDR3 is TGTGCCAGCAGTTACTCGGGACTAGCGAGAACACACAACACAGATACGCAGTATTTT. It specifies CASSYSGLARTHNTDTQYF. This chain links TRBV6-6 with TRBJ2-3; the match to TRBD2 covers 10 bases. V trimming: 0 bases; J trimming: 2 bases; junction bases outside the gene matches: 11. In germline, CDR1 is MNHNY, CDR2 SVGAGI (reference sequence). The CDR3 has 19 amino acids.